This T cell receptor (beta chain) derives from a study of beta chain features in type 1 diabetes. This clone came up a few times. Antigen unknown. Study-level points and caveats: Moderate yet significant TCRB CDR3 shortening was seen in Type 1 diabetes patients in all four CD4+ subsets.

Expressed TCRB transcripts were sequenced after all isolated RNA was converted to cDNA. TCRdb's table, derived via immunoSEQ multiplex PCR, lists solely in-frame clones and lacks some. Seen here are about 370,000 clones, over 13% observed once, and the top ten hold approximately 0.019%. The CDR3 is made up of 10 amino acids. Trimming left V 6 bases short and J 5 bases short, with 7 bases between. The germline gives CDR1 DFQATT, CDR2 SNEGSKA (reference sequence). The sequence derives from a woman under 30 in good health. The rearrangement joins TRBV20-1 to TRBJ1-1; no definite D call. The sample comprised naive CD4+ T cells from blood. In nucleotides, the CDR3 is TGCAGTGCCAAGAGGACTGAAGCTTTCTTT. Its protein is CSAKRTEAFF.